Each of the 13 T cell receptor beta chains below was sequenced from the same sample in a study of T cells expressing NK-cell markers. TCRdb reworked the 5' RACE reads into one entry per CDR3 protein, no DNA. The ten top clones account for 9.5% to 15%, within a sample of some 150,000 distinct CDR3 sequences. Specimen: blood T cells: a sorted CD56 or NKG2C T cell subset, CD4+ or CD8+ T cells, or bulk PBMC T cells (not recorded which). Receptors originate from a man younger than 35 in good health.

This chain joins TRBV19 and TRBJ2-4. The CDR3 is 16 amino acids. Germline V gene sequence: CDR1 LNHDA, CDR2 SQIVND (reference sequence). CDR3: CASSDGLPLAKNIQYF.

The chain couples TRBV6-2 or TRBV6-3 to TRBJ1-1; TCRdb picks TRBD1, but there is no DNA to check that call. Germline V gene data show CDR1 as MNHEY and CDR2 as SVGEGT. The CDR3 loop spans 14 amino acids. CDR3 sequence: CASSRRGRGTEAFF.

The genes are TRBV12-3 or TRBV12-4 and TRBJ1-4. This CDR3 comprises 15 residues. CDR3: CASSALGYSNEKLFF.

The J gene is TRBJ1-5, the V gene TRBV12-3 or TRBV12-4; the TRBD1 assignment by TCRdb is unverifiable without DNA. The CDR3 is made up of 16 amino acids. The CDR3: CASSPLLGNSNQPQHF.

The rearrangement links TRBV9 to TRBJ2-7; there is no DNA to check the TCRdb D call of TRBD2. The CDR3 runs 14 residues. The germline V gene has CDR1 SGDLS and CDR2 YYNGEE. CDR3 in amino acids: CASSDSGSKSEQYF.

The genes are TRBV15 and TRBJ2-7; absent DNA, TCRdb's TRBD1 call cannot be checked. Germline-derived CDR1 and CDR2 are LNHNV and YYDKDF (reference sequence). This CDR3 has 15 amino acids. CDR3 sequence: CATSRDRGLSYEQYF. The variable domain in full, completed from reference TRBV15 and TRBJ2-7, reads DAMVIQNPRYQVTQFGKPVTLSCSQTLNHNVMYWYQQKSSQAPKLLFHYYDKDFNNEADTPDNFQSRRPNTSFCFLDIRSPGLGDTAMYLCATSRDRGLSYEQYFGPGTRLTVT.

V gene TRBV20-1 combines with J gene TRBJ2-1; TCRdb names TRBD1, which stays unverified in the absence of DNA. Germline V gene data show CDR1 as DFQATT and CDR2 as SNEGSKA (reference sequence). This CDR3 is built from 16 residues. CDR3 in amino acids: CSARGGSAGPHNEQFF.

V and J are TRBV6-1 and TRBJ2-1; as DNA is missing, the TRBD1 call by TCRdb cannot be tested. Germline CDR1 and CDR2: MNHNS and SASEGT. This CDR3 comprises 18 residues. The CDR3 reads CASSELPFPASSYNEQFF.

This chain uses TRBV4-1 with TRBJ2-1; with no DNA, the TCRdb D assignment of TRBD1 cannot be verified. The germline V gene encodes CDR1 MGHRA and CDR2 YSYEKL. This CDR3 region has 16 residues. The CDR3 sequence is CASSQDGTGFGNEQFF.

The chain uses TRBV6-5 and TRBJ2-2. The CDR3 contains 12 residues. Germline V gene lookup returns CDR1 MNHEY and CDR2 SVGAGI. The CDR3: CASSHSNRELFF.

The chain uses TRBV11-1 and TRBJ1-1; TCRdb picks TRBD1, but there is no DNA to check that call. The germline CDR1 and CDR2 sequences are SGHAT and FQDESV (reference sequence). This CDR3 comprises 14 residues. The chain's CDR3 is CASSLELRGTEAFF.

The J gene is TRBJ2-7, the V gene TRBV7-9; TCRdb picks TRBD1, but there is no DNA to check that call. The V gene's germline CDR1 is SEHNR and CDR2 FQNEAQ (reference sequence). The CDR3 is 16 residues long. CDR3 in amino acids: CASSPERGKKGYEQYF.

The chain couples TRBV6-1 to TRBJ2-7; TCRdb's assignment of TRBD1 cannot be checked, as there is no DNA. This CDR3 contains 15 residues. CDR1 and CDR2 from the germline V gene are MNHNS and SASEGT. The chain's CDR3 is CASSLGQSGHYEQYF.